This is a list of T cell receptor beta chains from one sample in a study of OX40 agonist ivuxolimab in advanced cancers. Clones were read by immunoSEQ multiplex PCR, and TCRdb kept only the in-frame ones, dropping some. Counted here are tens of thousands of clones, 80% to 90% occurring once; the ten biggest clones make up around 3.3%. The starting material was CD4+ or CD8+ T cells sorted from blood, obtained in a trial of the OX40 agonist ivuxolimab. The receptors originated from an adult with an advanced solid tumor such as melanoma, head and neck, liver or kidney cancer. The CDR3 runs from the conserved cysteine through the conserved F or W. Fields, in order: V gene, J gene, D gene, CDR3 DNA, CDR3 protein. The D gene is left open where the match is weak.

V gene: TRBV7-9; J gene: TRBJ2-5; D gene: .; CDR3 DNA: TGTGCCAGCAGCTTAGTCGTTTCTGCGGAGACCCAGTACTTC; CDR3 protein: CASSLVVSAETQYF
V gene: TRBV4-3; J gene: TRBJ1-5; D gene: .; CDR3 DNA: TGCGCCAGCAGCCAAGACACACTTCAGGGAACACCCCAGCATTTT; CDR3 protein: CASSQDTLQGTPQHF
V gene: TRBV7-2; J gene: TRBJ2-4; D gene: .; CDR3 DNA: TGTGCCAGCAGCGAGAGCCCGAATCTAGCCAAAAACATTCAGTACTTC; CDR3 protein: CASSESPNLAKNIQYF
V gene: TRBV7-2; J gene: TRBJ1-3; D gene: .; CDR3 DNA: TGTGCCAGCAGCCCATGGATGGGGGCTGGAAACACCATATATTTT; CDR3 protein: CASSPWMGAGNTIYF
V gene: TRBV5-6; J gene: TRBJ2-4; D gene: TRBD1; CDR3 DNA: TGTGCCAGCAGCTTGGGGGCTTTAGCCAGGGGGCGCGGGATGGACTTC; CDR3 protein: CASSLGALARGRGMDF
V gene: TRBV2; J gene: TRBJ2-6; D gene: .; CDR3 DNA: TGTGCCAGCAGTCCGGAATCCGGAGCTGGGGCCAACGTCCTGACTTTC; CDR3 protein: CASSPESGAGANVLTF
V gene: TRBV6-5; J gene: TRBJ1-2; D gene: .; CDR3 DNA: TGTGCCAGCAGTTACTCGGGGCAGAATTATGGCTACACCTTC; CDR3 protein: CASSYSGQNYGYTF
V gene: TRBV4-2; J gene: TRBJ2-1; D gene: TRBD2; CDR3 DNA: TGTGCCAGCAGCCAAGAGGGGACTAGCGGGGGGAACAATGAGCAGTTCTTC; CDR3 protein: CASSQEGTSGGNNEQFF
V gene: TRBV5-4; J gene: TRBJ2-3; D gene: TRBD2; CDR3 DNA: TGTGCCAGCAGCTTGGCTGGTAGCGGGGGGGCCGCAGATACGCAGTATTTT; CDR3 protein: CASSLAGSGGAADTQYF
V gene: TRBV19; J gene: TRBJ2-7; D gene: TRBD2; CDR3 DNA: TGTGCCAGTAGTATAGGAGTAACTAGCGGGAGATACGAGCAGTACTTC; CDR3 protein: CASSIGVTSGRYEQYF
V gene: TRBV5-1; J gene: TRBJ2-5; D gene: .; CDR3 DNA: TGCGCCAGCAGCTTGGTAGGGGGGGGCGAGACCCAGTACTTC; CDR3 protein: CASSLVGGGETQYF
V gene: TRBV7-9; J gene: TRBJ1-3; D gene: TRBD1; CDR3 DNA: TGTGCCACAGACAGGGGTTTCTCTGGAAACACCATATATTTT; CDR3 protein: CATDRGFSGNTIYF
V gene: TRBV6-1; J gene: TRBJ1-4; D gene: .; CDR3 DNA: TGTGCCAGCAGTGAAGACGGGGGTAATGAAAAACTGTTTTTT; CDR3 protein: CASSEDGGNEKLFF
V gene: TRBV27; J gene: TRBJ1-2; D gene: .; CDR3 DNA: TGTGCCAGCAGTTCCTCGTGGGATACCTATGGCTACACCTTC; CDR3 protein: CASSSSWDTYGYTF
V gene: TRBV6-5; J gene: TRBJ2-2; D gene: .; CDR3 DNA: TGTGCCAGCAGAAAGGTGACCGGGGAGCTGTTTTTT; CDR3 protein: CASRKVTGELFF
V gene: TRBV28; J gene: TRBJ1-5; D gene: .; CDR3 DNA: TGTGCCAGCAGTTCATCTCCCGGGCAGCTTTCTTTT; CDR3 protein: CASSSSPGQLSF
V gene: TRBV2; J gene: TRBJ2-5; D gene: .; CDR3 DNA: TGTGCCAGTCGGGACACCAACGGAGAGACCCAGTACTTC; CDR3 protein: CASRDTNGETQYF
V gene: TRBV15; J gene: TRBJ2-7; D gene: TRBD1; CDR3 DNA: TGTGCCACCAGTCGCGCGGGACAGGGGTACGAGCAGTACTTC; CDR3 protein: CATSRAGQGYEQYF
V gene: TRBV30; J gene: TRBJ1-6; D gene: TRBD1; CDR3 DNA: TGTGCCTGGAGCCTGGGGGGCAGGGGGAATAATTCACCCCTCCACTTT; CDR3 protein: CAWSLGGRGNNSPLHF
V gene: TRBV19; J gene: TRBJ1-1; D gene: .; CDR3 DNA: TGTGCCAGTTCGAAGTTGTACGAGAACACTGAAGCTTTCTTT; CDR3 protein: CASSKLYENTEAFF
V gene: TRBV7-3; J gene: TRBJ2-7; D gene: .; CDR3 DNA: TGTGCCAGCAGCTTAGGGTACTCCTACGAGCAGTACTTC; CDR3 protein: CASSLGYSYEQYF
V gene: TRBV10-3; J gene: TRBJ2-3; D gene: TRBD2; CDR3 DNA: TGTGCCATCAGTATCGCTAGCGGGGGGGCAGATACGCAGTATTTT; CDR3 protein: CAISIASGGADTQYF
V gene: TRBV4-1; J gene: TRBJ1-2; D gene: TRBD1; CDR3 DNA: TGCGCCAGCAACGAATTACAGGGGTCCAACTATGGCTACACCTTC; CDR3 protein: CASNELQGSNYGYTF
V gene: TRBV6-1; J gene: TRBJ1-6; D gene: .; CDR3 DNA: TGTGCCAGCTTGGGGGCATTGGCATTACCCCTCCACTTT; CDR3 protein: CASLGALALPLHF
V gene: TRBV30; J gene: TRBJ1-3; D gene: TRBD1; CDR3 DNA: TGTGCCTGGAGTGTTGGGACAGGGGGCTCTGGAAACACCATATATTTT; CDR3 protein: CAWSVGTGGSGNTIYF
V gene: TRBV30; J gene: TRBJ1-6; D gene: TRBD1; CDR3 DNA: TGTGCCTGGAGTTATACAGGGGGCGGTAATTCACCCCTCCACTTT; CDR3 protein: CAWSYTGGGNSPLHF
V gene: TRBV7-6; J gene: TRBJ2-7; D gene: .; CDR3 DNA: TGTGCCAGCAAATCACAGGAGTACTCCTACGAGCAGTACTTC; CDR3 protein: CASKSQEYSYEQYF